This entry features one T cell receptor beta chain sequence. In the original workflow: Amplified reference gene primers provided the basis for estimating nucleated cell counts. The assay was immunoSEQ multiplex PCR, and TCRdb's table has in-frame clones only and misses some. V and J calls and clone size are as listed in that table; D and trimming were resolved from the DNA. The table lists fewer than 30,000 clones, around 92% of them singletons, with around 2.8% in the top ten. This entry belongs to a study of blood T cell repertoires in COVID-19. On the study more broadly: Samples taken during acute and convalescent COVID-19 were collected in the United States, Italy and Spain. T cells, B-cell-depleted T cells, or PBMCs provided the cDNA or gDNA that served as material.

V was trimmed by 0 bases and J by 3 bases, leaving 11 bases between them. The germline CDR1 and CDR2 sequences are LNHNV and YYDKDF (reference sequence). The CDR3 has 15 amino acids. The sequence was collected from a human donor in a cohort sampled during active COVID-19. The chain combines TRBV15 with TRBJ1-2; D uncertain. Sequenced input: peripheral blood. CDR3 amino acids: CATSRDLGEDYGYTF. The CDR3 DNA is TGTGCCACCAGCAGAGATCTTGGGGAGGACTATGGCTACACCTTC.